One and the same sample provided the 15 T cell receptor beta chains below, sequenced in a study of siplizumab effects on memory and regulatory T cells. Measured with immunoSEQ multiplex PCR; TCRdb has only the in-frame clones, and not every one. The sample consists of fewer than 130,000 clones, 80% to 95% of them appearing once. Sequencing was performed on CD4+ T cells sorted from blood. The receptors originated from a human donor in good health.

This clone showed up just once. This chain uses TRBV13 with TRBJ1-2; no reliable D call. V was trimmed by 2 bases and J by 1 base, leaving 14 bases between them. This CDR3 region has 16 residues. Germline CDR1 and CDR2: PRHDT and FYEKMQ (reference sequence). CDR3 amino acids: CASSLLVNSSNYGYTF. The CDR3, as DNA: TGTGCCAGCAGCTTATTAGTTAATTCTAGTAACTATGGCTACACCTTC.

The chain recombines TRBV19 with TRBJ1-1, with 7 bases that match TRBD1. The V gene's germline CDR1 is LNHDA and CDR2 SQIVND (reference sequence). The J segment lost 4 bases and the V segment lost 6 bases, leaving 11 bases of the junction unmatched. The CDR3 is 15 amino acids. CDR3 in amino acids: CASSSRDRPFTEAFF. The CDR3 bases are TGTGCCAGTAGCTCCCGGGACAGACCGTTCACTGAAGCTTTCTTT.

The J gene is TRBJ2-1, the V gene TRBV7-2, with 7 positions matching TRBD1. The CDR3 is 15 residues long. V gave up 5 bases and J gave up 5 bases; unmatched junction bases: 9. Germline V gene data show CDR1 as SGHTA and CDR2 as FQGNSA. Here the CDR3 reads CASSRQGISNNEQFF. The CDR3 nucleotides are TGTGCCAGCAGCCGACAGGGAATTTCAAACAATGAGCAGTTCTTC.

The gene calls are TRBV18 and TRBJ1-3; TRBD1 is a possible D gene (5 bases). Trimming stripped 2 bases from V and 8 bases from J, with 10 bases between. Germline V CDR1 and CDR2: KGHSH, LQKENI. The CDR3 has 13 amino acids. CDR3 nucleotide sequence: TGTGCCAGCTCACCATACAAAGGGGACACCATATATTTT. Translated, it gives CASSPYKGDTIYF.

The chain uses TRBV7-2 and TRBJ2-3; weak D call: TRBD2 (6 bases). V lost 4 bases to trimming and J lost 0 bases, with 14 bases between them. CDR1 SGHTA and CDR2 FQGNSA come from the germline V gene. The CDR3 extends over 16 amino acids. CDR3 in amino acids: CASSSGLAMSTDTQYF. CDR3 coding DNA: TGTGCCAGCAGCTCAGGGCTAGCGATGAGCACAGATACGCAGTATTTT.

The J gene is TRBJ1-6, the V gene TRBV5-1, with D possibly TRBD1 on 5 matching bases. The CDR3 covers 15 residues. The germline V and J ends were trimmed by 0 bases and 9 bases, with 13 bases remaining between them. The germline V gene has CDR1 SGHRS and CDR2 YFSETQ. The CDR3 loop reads CASSLVQGYGSPLHF. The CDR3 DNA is TGCGCCAGCAGCTTGGTTCAGGGTTATGGTTCACCCCTCCACTTT.

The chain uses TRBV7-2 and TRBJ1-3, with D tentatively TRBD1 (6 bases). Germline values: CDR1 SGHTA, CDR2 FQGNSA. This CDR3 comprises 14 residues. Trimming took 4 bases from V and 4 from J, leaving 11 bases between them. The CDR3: CASSWGGPGNTIYF. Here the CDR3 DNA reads TGTGCCAGCAGCTGGGGGGGGCCGGGAAACACCATATATTTT.

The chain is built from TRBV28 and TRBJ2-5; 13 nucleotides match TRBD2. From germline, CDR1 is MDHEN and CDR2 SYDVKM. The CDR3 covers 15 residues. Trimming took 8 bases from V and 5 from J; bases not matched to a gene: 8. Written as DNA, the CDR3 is TGTGCCAGCTGTACTTCGGGACTAGCGGGGGAGACCCAGTACTTC. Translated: CASCTSGLAGETQYF.

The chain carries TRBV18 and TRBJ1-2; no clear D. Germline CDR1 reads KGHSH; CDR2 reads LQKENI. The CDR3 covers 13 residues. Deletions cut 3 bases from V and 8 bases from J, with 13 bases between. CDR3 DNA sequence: TGTGCCAGCTCACCTTACGACTCGAGCGGCTACACCTTC. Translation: CASSPYDSSGYTF.

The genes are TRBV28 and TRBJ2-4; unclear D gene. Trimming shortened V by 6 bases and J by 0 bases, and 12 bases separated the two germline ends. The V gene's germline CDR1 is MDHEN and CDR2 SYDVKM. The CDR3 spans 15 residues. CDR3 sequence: CASSPQGLAKNIQYF. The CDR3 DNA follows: TGTGCCAGCAGCCCTCAAGGGCTAGCCAAAAACATTCAGTACTTC.

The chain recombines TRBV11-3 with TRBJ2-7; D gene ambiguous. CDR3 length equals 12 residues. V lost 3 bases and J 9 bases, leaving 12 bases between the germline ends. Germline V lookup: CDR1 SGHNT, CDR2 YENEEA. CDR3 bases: TGTGCCAGCAGCTTGGGGTCCGGCGGGCAGTACTTC. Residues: CASSLGSGGQYF.

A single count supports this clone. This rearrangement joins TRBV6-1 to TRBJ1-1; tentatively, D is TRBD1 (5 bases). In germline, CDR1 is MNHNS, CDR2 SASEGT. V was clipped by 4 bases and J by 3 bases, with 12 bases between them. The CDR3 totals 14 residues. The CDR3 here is CASSGLGVDTEAFF. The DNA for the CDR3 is TGTGCCAGCAGTGGATTAGGGGTTGACACTGAAGCTTTCTTT.

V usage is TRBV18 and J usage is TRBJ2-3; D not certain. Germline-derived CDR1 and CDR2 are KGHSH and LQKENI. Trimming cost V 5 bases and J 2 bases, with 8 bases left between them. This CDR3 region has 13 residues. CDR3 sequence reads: CASSIQLTDTQYF. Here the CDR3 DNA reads TGTGCCAGCTCAATACAGCTCACAGATACGCAGTATTTT.

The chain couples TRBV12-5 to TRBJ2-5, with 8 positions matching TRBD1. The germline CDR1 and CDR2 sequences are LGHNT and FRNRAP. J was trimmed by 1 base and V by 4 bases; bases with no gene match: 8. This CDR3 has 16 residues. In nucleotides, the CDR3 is TGTGCTAGTGGTTCGGGATCAGGGGGCCCCCAAGAGACCCAGTACTTC. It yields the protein CASGSGSGGPQETQYF.

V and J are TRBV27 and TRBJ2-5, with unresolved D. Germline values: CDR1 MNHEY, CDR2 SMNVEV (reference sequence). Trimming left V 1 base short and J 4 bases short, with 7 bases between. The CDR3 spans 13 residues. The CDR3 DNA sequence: TGTGCCAGCAGTTTATTAAACACAGAGACCCAGTACTTC. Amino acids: CASSLLNTETQYF.